Shown below are 2 T cell receptor beta chains from a single sample sequenced in a study of T cell responses to AZD1222 COVID-19 vaccine. The data were produced by immunoSEQ multiplex PCR, yet TCRdb's version contains in-frame clones alone and is incomplete. The data hold approximately 150,000 clones, with about 95% observed a single time. Here the sequenced sample was peripheral blood, taken on day 0 of AZD1222 vaccination. The receptors originated from an adult in good health.

This chain joins TRBV10-3 and TRBJ2-2; D ambiguous. The CDR3 has 14 residues. Trimming stripped 0 bases from V and 9 bases from J, with 11 bases between. CDR1 ENHRY and CDR2 SYGVKD come from the germline V gene. CDR3 DNA: TGTGCCATCAGTGAGTCTTGGGGAAGCAGGGAGCTGTTTTTT. Translation: CAISESWGSRELFF.

The chain has TRBV12-3 or TRBV12-4 and TRBJ2-2; D is ambiguous. The length of the CDR3 is 13 residues. V was cut by 3 bases and J by 6 bases, with 8 bases left in between. The CDR3 region has the DNA TGTGCCAGCAGTTTGCAGCAATCCGGGGAGCTGTTTTTT. It yields the protein CASSLQQSGELFF.